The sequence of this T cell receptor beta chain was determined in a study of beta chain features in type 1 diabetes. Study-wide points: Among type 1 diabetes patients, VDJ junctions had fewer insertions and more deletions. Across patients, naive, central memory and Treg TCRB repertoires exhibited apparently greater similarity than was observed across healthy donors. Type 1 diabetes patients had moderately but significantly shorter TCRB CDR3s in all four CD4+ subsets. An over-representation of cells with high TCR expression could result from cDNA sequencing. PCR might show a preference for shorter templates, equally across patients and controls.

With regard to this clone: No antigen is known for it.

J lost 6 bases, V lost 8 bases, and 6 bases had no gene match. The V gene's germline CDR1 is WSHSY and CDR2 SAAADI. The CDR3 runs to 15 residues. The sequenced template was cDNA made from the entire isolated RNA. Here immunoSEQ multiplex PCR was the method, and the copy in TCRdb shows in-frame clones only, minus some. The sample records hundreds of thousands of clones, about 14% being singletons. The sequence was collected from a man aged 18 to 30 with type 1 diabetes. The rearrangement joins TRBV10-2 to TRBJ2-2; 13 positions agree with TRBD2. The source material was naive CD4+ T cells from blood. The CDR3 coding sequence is TGCGCCAGCGTCACTAGCGGGAGGGCCTCCGGGGAGCTGTTTTTT. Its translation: CASVTSGRASGELFF.